This T cell receptor beta chain is drawn from a study of identical twins. Study-level points and caveats: Where out-of-frame alpha sequences were twin-shared, they showed excess low generation probability. Cord blood's abundant beta clonotypes had fewer insertions, unlike memory repertoires. Monozygotic twins shared more out-of-frame TCR alpha than recombination models predicted.

Template switching supplied a universal primer site; unique molecular identifiers were carried on the cDNA. TCRdb re-analysed the 5' RACE reads in MiXCR, keeping a single row per CDR3 protein. Found here are 1.5 million to 2 million distinct CDR3 sequences, roughly a third of them singletons; the top ten hold less than 0.35%. Comment on this clonotype: Its specificity is unknown.

Trimming shortened V by 5 bases and J by 4 bases, and 10 bases separated the two germline ends. The germline V gene has CDR1 MNHEY and CDR2 SMNVEV (reference sequence). This CDR3 is built from 13 residues. The sequenced sample was cord blood. This rearrangement joins TRBV27 to TRBJ2-3; D not certain. This TCR was sampled from a newborn girl in good health. The CDR3 sequence: CASSPYPSDTQYF. In DNA, the CDR3 is TGTGCCAGCAGTCCCTATCCATCAGATACGCAGTATTTT.